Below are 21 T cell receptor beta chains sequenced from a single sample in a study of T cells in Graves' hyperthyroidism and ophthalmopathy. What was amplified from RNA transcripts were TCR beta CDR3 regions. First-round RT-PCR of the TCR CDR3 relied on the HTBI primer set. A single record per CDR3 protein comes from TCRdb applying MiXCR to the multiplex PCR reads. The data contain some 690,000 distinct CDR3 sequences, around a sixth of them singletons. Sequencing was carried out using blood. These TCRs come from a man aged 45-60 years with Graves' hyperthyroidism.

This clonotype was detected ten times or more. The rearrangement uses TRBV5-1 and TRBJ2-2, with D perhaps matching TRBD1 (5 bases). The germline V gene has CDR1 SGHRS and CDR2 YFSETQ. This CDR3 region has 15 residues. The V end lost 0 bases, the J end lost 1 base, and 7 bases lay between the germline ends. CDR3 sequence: CASSLGTRNTGELFF. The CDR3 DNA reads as TGCGCCAGCAGCTTGGGGACAAGGAACACCGGGGAGCTGTTTTTT. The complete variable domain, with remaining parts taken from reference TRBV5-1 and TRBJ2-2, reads KAGVTQTPRYLIKTRGQQVTLSCSPISGHRSVSWYQQTPGQGLQFLFEYFSETQRNKGNFPGRFSGRQFSNSRSEMNVSTLELGDSALYLCASSLGTRNTGELFFGEGSRLTVL.

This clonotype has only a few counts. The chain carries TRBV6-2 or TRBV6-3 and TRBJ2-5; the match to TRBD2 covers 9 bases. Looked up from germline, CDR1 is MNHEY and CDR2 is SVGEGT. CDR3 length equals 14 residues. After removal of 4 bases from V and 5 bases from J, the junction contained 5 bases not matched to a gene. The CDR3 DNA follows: TGTGCCAGCAGTTCCGGGACTAGCCGTGAGACCCAGTACTTC. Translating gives CASSSGTSRETQYF.

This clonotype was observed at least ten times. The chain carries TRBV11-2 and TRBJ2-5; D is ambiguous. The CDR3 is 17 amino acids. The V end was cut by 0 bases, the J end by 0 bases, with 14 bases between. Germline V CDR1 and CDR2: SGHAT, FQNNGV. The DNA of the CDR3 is TGTGCCAGCAGCTTAGATCATACTGTCCAGCACCAAGAGACCCAGTACTTC. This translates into CASSLDHTVQHQETQYF.

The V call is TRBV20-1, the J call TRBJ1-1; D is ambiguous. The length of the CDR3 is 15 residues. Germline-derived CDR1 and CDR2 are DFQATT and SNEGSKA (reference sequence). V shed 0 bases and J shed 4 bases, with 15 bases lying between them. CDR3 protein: CSARDSPGWGTEAFF. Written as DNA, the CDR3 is TGCAGTGCTAGAGACAGCCCTGGATGGGGCACTGAAGCTTTCTTT.

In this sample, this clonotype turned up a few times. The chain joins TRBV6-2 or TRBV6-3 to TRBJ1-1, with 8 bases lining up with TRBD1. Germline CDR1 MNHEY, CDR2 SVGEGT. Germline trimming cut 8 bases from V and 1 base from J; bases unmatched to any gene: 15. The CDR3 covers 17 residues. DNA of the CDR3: TGTGCCAGCTATGAAAGGAGGGGGACAGGATGGAACACTGAAGCTTTCTTT. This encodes CASYERRGTGWNTEAFF.

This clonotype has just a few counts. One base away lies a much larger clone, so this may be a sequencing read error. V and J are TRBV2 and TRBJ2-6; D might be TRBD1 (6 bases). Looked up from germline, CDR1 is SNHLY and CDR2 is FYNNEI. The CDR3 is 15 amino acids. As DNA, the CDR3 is TGTGCCAGCAGAGAACAGGGCTCTGGGGCCAGCGTCCTGACTTTC. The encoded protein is CASREQGSGASVLTF.

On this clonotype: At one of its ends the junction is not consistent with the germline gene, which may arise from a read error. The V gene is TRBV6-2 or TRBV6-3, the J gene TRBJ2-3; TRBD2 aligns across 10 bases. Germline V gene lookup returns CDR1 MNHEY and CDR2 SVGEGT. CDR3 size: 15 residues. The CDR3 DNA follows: TGTGCCAGCAGTTTCCGGACTAGCGGCACAGATATGCAGTATTTT. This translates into CASSFRTSGTDMQYF.

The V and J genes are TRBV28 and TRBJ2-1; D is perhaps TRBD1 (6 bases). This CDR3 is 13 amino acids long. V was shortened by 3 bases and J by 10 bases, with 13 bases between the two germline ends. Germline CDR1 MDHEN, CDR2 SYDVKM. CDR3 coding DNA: TGTGCCAGCAGTTTGGCAGGGGCTCGGGAGCAGTTCTTC. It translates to CASSLAGAREQFF.

The CDR3 DNA reads as TGCAGTGCTAGAGGGGTAGCGGAGACCTACGAGCAGTACTTC. As protein: CSARGVAETYEQYF. The chain couples TRBV20-1 to TRBJ2-7, with a possible D match to TRBD2 (6 bases). CDR1 and CDR2 (germline): DFQATT, SNEGSKA (reference sequence). CDR3 length equals 14 residues. Trimming took off 1 base at V and 2 bases at J, with 12 bases between the two ends.

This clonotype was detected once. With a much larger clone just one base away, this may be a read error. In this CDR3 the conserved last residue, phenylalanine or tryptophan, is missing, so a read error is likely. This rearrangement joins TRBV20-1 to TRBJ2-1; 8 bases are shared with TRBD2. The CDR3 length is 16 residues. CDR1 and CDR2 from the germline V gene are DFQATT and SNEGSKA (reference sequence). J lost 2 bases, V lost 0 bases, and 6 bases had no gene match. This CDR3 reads CSARDLLAETYNEQFS. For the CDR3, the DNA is TGCAGTGCTAGAGACCTACTAGCGGAGACCTACAATGAGCAGTTCTCC.

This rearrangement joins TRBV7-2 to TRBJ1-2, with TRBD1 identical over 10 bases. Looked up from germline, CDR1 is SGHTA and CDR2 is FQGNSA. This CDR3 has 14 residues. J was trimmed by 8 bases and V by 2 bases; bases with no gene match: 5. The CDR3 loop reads CASSLRGQGSGYTF. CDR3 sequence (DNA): TGTGCCAGCAGCTTAAGGGGACAGGGGTCGGGCTACACCTTC.

The CDR3 DNA sequence: TGTGCCAGCGGATTAAGGGGGGGGAACACTGAAGCTTTCTTT. It specifies CASGLRGGNTEAFF. This sequence joins TRBV6-1 and TRBJ1-1; tentatively, D is TRBD1 (6 bases). CDR1 and CDR2 (germline): MNHNS, SASEGT. The germline V and J ends were trimmed by 8 bases and 1 base, with 14 bases remaining between them. The CDR3 is 14 residues long.

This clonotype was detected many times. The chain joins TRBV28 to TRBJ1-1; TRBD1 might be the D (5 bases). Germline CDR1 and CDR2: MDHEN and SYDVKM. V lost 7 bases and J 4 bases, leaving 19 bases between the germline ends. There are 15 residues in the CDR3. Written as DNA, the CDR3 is TGTGCCAGCACCAAAAACCAGGGATTTGGCACTGAAGCTTTCTTT. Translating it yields CASTKNQGFGTEAFF.

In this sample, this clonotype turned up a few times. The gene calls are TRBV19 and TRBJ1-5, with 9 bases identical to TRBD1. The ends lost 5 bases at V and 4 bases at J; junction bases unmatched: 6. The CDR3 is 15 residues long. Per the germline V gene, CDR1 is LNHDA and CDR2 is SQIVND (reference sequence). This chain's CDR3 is CASSSGTGINQPQHF. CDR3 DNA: TGTGCCAGTAGTTCCGGGACAGGGATTAATCAGCCCCAGCATTTT.

The CDR3, as DNA: TGCGCCAGCAGTGGACCGACTAGCCGGCAGTTCTTC. Translated: CASSGPTSRQFF. This chain uses TRBV10-1 with TRBJ2-1; TRBD2 matches 7 bases. Per germline, CDR1 WNHNN and CDR2 SYGVQD (reference sequence). The CDR3 has 12 residues. The junction had 6 bases not matched to a gene; V was cut back by 4 bases and J by 12 bases.

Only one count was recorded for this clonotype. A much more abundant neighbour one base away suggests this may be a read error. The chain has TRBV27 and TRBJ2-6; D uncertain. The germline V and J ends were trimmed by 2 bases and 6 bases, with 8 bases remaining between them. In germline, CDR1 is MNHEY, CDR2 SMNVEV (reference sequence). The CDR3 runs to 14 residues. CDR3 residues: CASSLMAEANVLTF. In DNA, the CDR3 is TGTGCCAGCAGTTTAATGGCTGAGGCCAACGTCCTGACTTTC.

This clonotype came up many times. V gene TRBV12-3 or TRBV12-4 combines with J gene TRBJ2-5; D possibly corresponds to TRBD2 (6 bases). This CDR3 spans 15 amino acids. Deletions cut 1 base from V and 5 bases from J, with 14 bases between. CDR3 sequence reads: CASSLVLGAGETQYF. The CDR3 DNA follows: TGTGCCAGCAGTTTAGTTCTCGGGGCGGGGGAGACCCAGTACTTC.

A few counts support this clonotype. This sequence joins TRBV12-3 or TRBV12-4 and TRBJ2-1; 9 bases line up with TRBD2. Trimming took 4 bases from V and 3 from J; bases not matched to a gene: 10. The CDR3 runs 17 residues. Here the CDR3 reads CASSSPTSGHNYNEQFF. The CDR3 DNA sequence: TGTGCCAGCAGTTCACCGACTAGCGGACATAACTACAATGAGCAGTTCTTC.

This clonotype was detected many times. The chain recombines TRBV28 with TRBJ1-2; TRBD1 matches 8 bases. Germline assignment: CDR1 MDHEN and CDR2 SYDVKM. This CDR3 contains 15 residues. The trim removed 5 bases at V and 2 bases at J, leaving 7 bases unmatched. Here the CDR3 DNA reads TGTGCCAGCAGTACAGGACAGGGACAAAACTATGGCTACACCTTC. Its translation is CASSTGQGQNYGYTF.

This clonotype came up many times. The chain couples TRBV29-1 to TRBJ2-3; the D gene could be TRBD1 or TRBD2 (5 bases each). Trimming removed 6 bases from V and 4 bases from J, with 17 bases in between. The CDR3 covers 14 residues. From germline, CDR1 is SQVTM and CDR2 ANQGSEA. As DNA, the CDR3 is TGCAGCGTACCGGGACGCATTTCCCCAGATACGCAGTATTTT. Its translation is CSVPGRISPDTQYF.

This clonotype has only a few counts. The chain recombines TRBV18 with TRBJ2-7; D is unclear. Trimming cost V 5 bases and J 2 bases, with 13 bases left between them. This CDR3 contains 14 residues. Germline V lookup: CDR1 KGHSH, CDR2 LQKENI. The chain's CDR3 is CASSTQRDTYEQYF. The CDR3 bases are TGTGCCAGCTCAACACAGCGAGACACCTACGAGCAGTACTTC.